The 7 T cell receptor beta chains below all came from one sample that was sequenced in a study of cytomegalovirus exposure and HLA in healthy donors. The PCR was carried out with 60 Vbeta primers and 13 Jbeta primers. Assay: immunoSEQ multiplex PCR; the TCRdb copy retains only in-frame clones and omits some. The sample lists 150,000 to 200,000 clones, less than 80% seen once, with 2.5% to 3% in the top ten. The sequenced sample consisted of PBMCs. The receptor set was obtained from a man aged 35 to 55 in good health and CMV-seronegative.

This rearrangement joins TRBV5-8 to TRBJ1-2; no definite D call. CDR1 and CDR2 (germline): SGHTS, YDEGEE. The germline V and J ends were trimmed by 5 bases and 5 bases, with 19 bases remaining between them. This CDR3 contains 15 residues. CDR3 bases: TGTGCCAGCAGTCCTACCACGGGGATAGATTATGGCTACACCTTC. Its translation: CASSPTTGIDYGYTF.

V usage is TRBV27 and J usage is TRBJ2-7, with 10 bases aligning to TRBD2. The CDR3 extends over 14 amino acids. CDR1 and CDR2 (germline): MNHEY, SMNVEV (reference sequence). The trim removed 2 bases at V and 7 bases at J, leaving 5 bases unmatched. CDR3 region: CASSLIAGGREQYF. The CDR3 DNA reads TGTGCCAGCAGTTTAATAGCGGGAGGTCGGGAGCAGTACTTC.

V is TRBV15 and J is TRBJ2-3; perhaps TRBD1 as D (6 bases). The CDR3 extends over 16 amino acids. Trimming cost V 3 bases and J 6 bases, with 19 bases left between them. From germline, CDR1 is LNHNV and CDR2 YYDKDF (reference sequence). DNA for the CDR3: TGTGCCACCAGCAGGGGGGCCTCCACCGTTGTGGATACGCAGTATTTT. Protein: CATSRGASTVVDTQYF.

The CDR3 protein is CASSPDRGETQYF. DNA of the CDR3: TGTGCCAGCAGCCCTGACAGGGGGGAGACCCAGTACTTC. The V call is TRBV9, the J call TRBJ2-5, with TRBD1 matching 9 bases. CDR1 is SGDLS and CDR2 is YYNGEE in the germline V gene. This CDR3 has 13 amino acids. Unmatched junction bases numbered 3, after V lost 4 bases and J lost 5 bases.

This chain uses TRBV29-1 with TRBJ2-3; D is perhaps TRBD1 (5 bases). This CDR3 is 16 amino acids long. V lost 7 bases, J lost 3 bases, and 23 bases lay in between. In germline, CDR1 is SQVTM, CDR2 ANQGSEA. The CDR3 region has the DNA TGCAGCGCTGAGCCCCCAGGGCTCTCAGGGACAGATACGCAGTATTTT. Translating gives CSAEPPGLSGTDTQYF.

The J gene is TRBJ2-1, the V gene TRBV6-1; D is possibly TRBD1 (6 bases). The length of the CDR3 is 17 residues. Germline CDR1 MNHNS, CDR2 SASEGT. V was cut by 2 bases and J by 0 bases, with 14 bases left in between. The CDR3 is CASSELRGSSSYNEQFF. CDR3 DNA: TGTGCCAGCAGTGAACTCAGGGGCAGTAGCTCCTACAATGAGCAGTTCTTC.

The rearrangement joins TRBV5-4 to TRBJ2-7, with 8 bases that match TRBD2. This CDR3 has 15 residues. The V gene's germline CDR1 is SGHNT and CDR2 YYREEE (reference sequence). After removal of 0 bases from V and 5 bases from J, the junction contained 7 bases not matched to a gene. CDR3 nucleotides: TGTGCCAGCAGCTTGGGCGGGACTAGGACCGACGAGCAGTACTTC. Its translation is CASSLGGTRTDEQYF.